The clone carrying this T cell receptor beta chain showed up just a few times. The antigen remains undetermined. The entry originates in a study of T cell repertoires in cytomegalovirus infection. Background on the study: Researchers turned to recently identified HLA-C-restricted CMV epitopes as well as well-studied HLA-B-restricted ones.

This CDR3 comprises 13 residues. The germline V gene encodes CDR1 MNHEY and CDR2 SMNVEV (reference sequence). After removal of 2 bases from V and 15 bases from J, the junction contained 10 bases not matched to a gene. TCRdb re-called the reads with MiXCR, one entry per CDR3 protein. Here the sample spans 900,000 to 950,000 distinct CDR3 sequences, more than 25% being singletons. The sample was cultured CD8+ T cells from PBMCs, taken from culture after CMV antigen stimulation. The V gene is TRBV27, the J gene TRBJ2-1; 7 nucleotides match TRBD2. This sequence originates from a human donor in good health (CMV status not recorded). Some clones in this sample may be carry-over from other donors' samples. In DNA form, the CDR3 reads TGTGCCAGCAGTTTAGGGGGGGGAGCTCTTCGGTTCTTC. This sequence encodes CASSLGGGALRFF.